One TCR beta chain is described in this entry. Its antigen is as yet unknown. This entry belongs to a study of cytomegalovirus exposure and HLA in healthy donors. Study-level points and caveats: It was reported in a later analysis that an Asian-associated ancestry cluster showed fewer N-insertions than the roughly 620-donor mean. Previously analyzed data showed that most TCR beta V segments were productive at a frequency of about 87% or about 30%. In a later analysis, a missense DCLRE1C variant was linked to TCR beta V- and J-gene trimming.

The CDR3 is 13 residues long. The V gene lost 1 base and the J gene lost 7 bases, with 10 bases spanning the gap. CDR1 is SGHTA, CDR2 FQGNSA, per germline. PCR employed 60 Vbeta and 13 Jbeta primers. The data were produced by immunoSEQ multiplex PCR, yet TCRdb's version contains in-frame clones alone and is incomplete. The table shows under 150,000 clones, with around 77% occurring only once. This chain uses TRBV7-2 with TRBJ1-2, with D possibly being TRBD1 (5 bases). Sequenced material: PBMCs. This receptor was taken from a man in his fifties or sixties in good health and CMV-seronegative. This chain's CDR3 is CASSLEEGRGYTF. CDR3 coding DNA: TGTGCCAGCAGCTTAGAGGAGGGGCGTGGCTACACCTTC.